The present entry profiles one T cell receptor (beta chain) with its context. The antigen this receptor binds is unknown. Base qualities were left out, and no much larger clone turns up one base away. The time point tag for this specimen amounts to: 4 weeks on oral tofacitinib. Reading the label with the study, this specimen's treatment or condition is: oral pan-JAK inhibitor, 5-10 mg twice daily. Lesional scalp punch biopsies and peripheral blood were obtained from alopecia areata patients. After PBMCs were isolated by density centrifugation and stained for CD3, CD4 and CD8, a FACSAria was used to sort CD4+ and CD8+ T cells. This sample is drawn from a study of CD8+ T cells in alopecia areata (dated by TCRdb to 2016 to 2018). Concerning the study at large: The treated patients, all with moderate-to-severe alopecia areata, were enrolled in an open-label pilot trial of oral tofacitinib given at 5 to 10 mg twice daily. Tofacitinib was administered for 6 to 18 months, and 6 months of follow-up off drug were then conducted to assess delayed response and recurrence. For the treated patients, the SALT score, which quantifies what percentage of scalp surface area is affected, served as the measure of disease severity. High-throughput TCRbeta sequencing was used to examine T cell clonal expansion in alopecia areata in both the C3H/HeJ mouse model and human patients. Human TCRbeta sequencing covered scalp tissue and sorted CD4+ and CD8+ peripheral blood T cells from patchy and totalis/universalis alopecia areata patients and healthy controls. Biopsies were taken from tofacitinib-treated patients at baseline and again at 4 and 24 weeks into treatment, and several of those patients also had a later scalp biopsy. Scalp clonality was compared across normal scalp (n=4), patchy alopecia areata scalp (n=8), and alopecia totalis/universalis scalp (n=8). RNA came from the PAXgene miRNA kit for fixed scalp, the miRNeasy kit for PBMCs, and the RNeasy kit for mouse skin. TCRbeta CDR3 regions were amplified by immunoSEQ multiplex PCR with 35 Vbeta forward and 13 Jbeta reverse primers. Here is what the overall study found, with its caveats: Unlike mouse skin, where gammadelta T cells dominate, normal human skin contains resident alphabeta T cells that get sequenced too, which complicates analysis of the scalp TCR repertoire. Compared with normal scalp, lesional scalp had higher clonality and more expanded CD8+ clones, particularly in alopecia totalis/universalis, a pattern that suggests antigenic drive. Because the treated cohort was small and included a single nonresponder, larger studies are needed to assess links between baseline CD8+ expansion and response. Shared TCR sequences between patients were less evident than in mice, which may be partly attributable to HLA diversity in the patient population. During tofacitinib treatment, many expanded lesional clones remained in scalp and blood, and this persistence may partly explain relapse after treatment is stopped. Scalp clonality and the number of expanded CD8+ clones among the top 100 scalp clones were significantly decreased by tofacitinib.

Unmatched junction bases come to 8, with V trimmed by 5 bases and J by 4 bases. The germline V gene yields SGHAT for CDR1 and FQNNGV for CDR2. Measured from the cysteine to the phenylalanine, the CDR3 is 15 residues long. Only CDR3 DNA is held: 45 bases, read in frame from base 1. Libraries were built with the immunoSEQ multiplex PCR assay. To provide template for TCR sequencing, every sample had RNA extracted and reverse transcribed into cDNA. SuperScript III was used to make first-strand cDNA, primed with a 2:1 mix of oligo-dT and random hexamers. A synthetic immune receptor repertoire was used to measure amplification bias, and any remaining bias was corrected computationally. Turning to the authors' computational methods: Raw reads were preprocessed for error removal, and CDR3 was defined according to IMGT conventions as running from the conserved cysteine to phenylalanine. Clonality was computed as 1 minus the Shannon entropy, with the entropy normalized by log2 of the number of productive unique TCRs. Scalp TCRbeta sequences were cross-referenced with sorted blood CD4 and CD8 repertoires so that the CD4 or CD8 identity of scalp clones could be inferred. This is the immuneACCESS table as TCRdb keeps it, with only in-frame sequences that have V and J called. A part of the clones is gone; compared with another copy, unresolved V genes explain less than half, and the rest is unexplained. That table gives V, J and clone size, and the DNA gave D and trimming. The sample contains 130,000 to 150,000 clones, about four fifths of them found a single time. The leading ten clones occupy around a quarter of the sample.

The sample was CD8+ T cells sorted from blood, taken at week 4, from a patient treated with tofacitinib. This sequence was found in a human donor with alopecia areata. The rearrangement joined TRBV11-2 to TRBJ2-1, with TRBD2 matching 7 junction bases. The CDR3 sequence is CASSVSGTRYNEQFF. The nucleotide sequence is TGTGCCAGCAGCGTAAGCGGGACGCGTTACAATGAGCAGTTCTTC.